The clone carrying this T cell receptor (beta chain) occurred a few times. Other DNA sequences within the sample encode an identical CDR3. Expressed TCRB transcripts were sequenced because the entire RNA isolate underwent reverse transcription. Generated by immunoSEQ multiplex PCR, the TCRdb table keeps only in-frame clones and is missing some. The data contain 970,000 or so clones, roughly a sixth of them singletons. This sample is drawn from a study of beta chain features in type 1 diabetes. This TCR derives from a woman between 18 and 29 years old in good health. The sample consisted of naive CD4+ T cells from blood.

In DNA, the CDR3 is TGTGCCATCAGTGAGTCCTACTCCTACGAGCAGTACTTC. Translated: CAISESYSYEQYF. The rearrangement joins TRBV10-3 to TRBJ2-7; D is ambiguous. CDR3 length: 13 amino acids. V shed 0 bases and J shed 0 bases, with 3 bases lying between them. Germline V lookup: CDR1 ENHRY, CDR2 SYGVKD.